A single sample is the source of the 14 T cell receptor beta chains below, sequenced in a study of blood T cells in healthy people across ages. Then a second PCR, running about 7 to 11 cycles, was carried out with a sample-barcoded 5' primer and a J-beta primer mix. One entry per CDR3 protein, called by TCRdb with MiXCR from the 5' RACE reads. In the table there are approximately 730,000 distinct CDR3 sequences, about 55% of which are singletons. The sample taken for sequencing was blood. The receptors shown here come from an elderly man in good health.

The gene calls are TRBV10-3 and TRBJ2-5; TRBD1 aligns across 8 bases. J gave up 6 bases and V 4 bases, and 7 bases lay outside the gene matches. The CDR3 has 14 residues. Germline V gene sequence: CDR1 ENHRY, CDR2 SYGVKD. Here the CDR3 DNA reads TGTGCCATCAGTGGCCAGGGGGCCGGGAAGACCCAGTACTTC. This translates into CAISGQGAGKTQYF.

There are a few counts of this clonotype. The gene calls are TRBV10-3 and TRBJ2-4; 9 nucleotides match TRBD2. V shed 4 bases and J 5 bases; nucleotides not matched to a gene: 15. The V gene's germline CDR1 is ENHRY and CDR2 SYGVKD. The CDR3 is 18 residues long. In DNA form, the CDR3 reads TGTGCCATCAGTGCCCGAGGCCCTAGCGGGACCCTCCAAAACATTCAGTACTTC. Amino acid sequence: CAISARGPSGTLQNIQYF.

The J gene is TRBJ2-1, the V gene TRBV12-3 or TRBV12-4; 13 positions match TRBD2. Losses at the gene ends were 6 bases for V and 6 bases for J; bases not matched to a gene: 5. The CDR3 loop spans 15 amino acids. The CDR3 protein is CASSILAGGRNEQFF. CDR3 in DNA: TGTGCCAGCAGCATACTAGCGGGAGGGCGCAATGAGCAGTTCTTC.

The CDR3 is CATSDSTQHRGETQYF. The CDR3 coding sequence is TGTGCCACCAGTGATTCAACCCAACACAGGGGAGAGACCCAGTACTTC. The chain carries TRBV24-1 and TRBJ2-5; the match to TRBD1 covers 7 bases. Per the germline V gene, CDR1 is KGHDR and CDR2 is SFDVKD. Trimming took 2 bases from V and 4 from J; bases not matched to a gene: 9. The CDR3 is 16 residues long.

This clonotype was seen a few times. This sequence joins TRBV12-5 and TRBJ2-1; 9 bases are shared with TRBD2. Trimming removed 6 bases from V and 2 bases from J; junction bases left unmatched: 5. This CDR3 has 15 amino acids. Germline CDR1 LGHNT, CDR2 FRNRAP. DNA for the CDR3: TGTGCTAGTGGCTTAGCGGGAGCGGCCTACAATGAGCAGTTCTTC. It encodes CASGLAGAAYNEQFF.

The chain carries TRBV6-5 and TRBJ2-5; weak D call: TRBD1 (5 bases). TRBJ2-7 explains the end of the DNA better; the J call may be wrong. Germline V gives CDR1 MNHEY, CDR2 SVGAGI. The CDR3 is 15 amino acids. CDR3 sequence (DNA): TGTGCCAGCAGTTACCCTGAAAGGGGATTCTACGAGCAGTACTTC. This translates into CASSYPERGFYEQYF.

The chain joins TRBV5-1 to TRBJ2-5; 7 bases are shared with TRBD2. The CDR3 length is 19 residues. The ends lost 3 bases at V and 11 bases at J; junction bases unmatched: 28. Germline values: CDR1 SGHRS, CDR2 YFSETQ. The CDR3 DNA follows: TGCGCCAGCAGCTCAGATCCGGGTTGGGGGGAGGGCCTCTCCAATGAGCAGTACTTC. Encoded protein: CASSSDPGWGEGLSNEQYF.

This rearrangement joins TRBV29-1 to TRBJ2-1; D may correspond to TRBD1 or TRBD2 (5 bases each). The CDR3 has 14 amino acids. The V end lost 7 bases, the J end lost 4 bases, and 17 bases lay between the germline ends. CDR1 SQVTM and CDR2 ANQGSEA come from the germline V gene. CDR3: CSAPAKWGYNEQFF. The DNA for the CDR3 is TGCAGCGCCCCGGCCAAGTGGGGGTACAATGAGCAGTTCTTC.

V and J are TRBV7-2 and TRBJ2-3, with 13 bases identical to TRBD2. After removal of 6 bases from V and 2 bases from J, the junction contained 14 bases not matched to a gene. CDR1 SGHTA and CDR2 FQGNSA come from the germline V gene. CDR3 length equals 19 residues. CDR3 sequence: CASSSDPGLAGLITDTQYF. DNA for the CDR3: TGTGCCAGCAGTTCTGATCCGGGACTAGCGGGGCTGATCACAGATACGCAGTATTTT.

This chain uses TRBV2 with TRBJ2-7, with TRBD1 identical over 11 bases. V gave up 6 bases and J gave up 6 bases; unmatched junction bases: 7. The CDR3 runs to 14 residues. The germline V gene has CDR1 SNHLY and CDR2 FYNNEI. The CDR3 sequence is CASRGDRGDLEQYF. The CDR3 DNA is TGTGCCAGCAGAGGGGACAGGGGGGATCTCGAGCAGTACTTC. Looking up the rest from reference TRBV2 and TRBJ2-7 gives the full variable domain: EPEVTQTPSHQVTQMGQEVILRCVPISNHLYFYWYRQILGQKVEFLVSFYNNEISEKSEIFDDQFSVERPDGSNFTLKIRSTKLEDSAMYFCASRGDRGDLEQYFGPGTRLTVT.

The chain has TRBV24-1 and TRBJ2-1; 12 bases match TRBD2. The V and J ends lost 1 base and 7 bases, in that order; junction bases with no gene match: 7. CDR1 KGHDR and CDR2 SFDVKD come from the germline V gene. This CDR3 region has 17 residues. The CDR3 DNA is TGTGCCACCAGTGATTTATCGACTAGCGGGAGAGGGAATGAGCAGTTCTTC. It translates to CATSDLSTSGRGNEQFF.

This clonotype was counted a single time. This sequence joins TRBV14 and TRBJ2-3; D may be TRBD2 (6 bases). The germline V gene has CDR1 SGHDN and CDR2 FVKESK. V was cut by 4 bases and J by 1 base, with 12 bases left in between. CDR3 size: 15 residues. CDR3 protein: CASSREVRGTDTQYF. For the CDR3, the DNA is TGTGCCAGCAGCCGGGAGGTGAGAGGCACAGATACGCAGTATTTT.

This chain links TRBV27 with TRBJ2-1, with no clear D. The J call may be in error: the DNA end matches TRBJ2-7 better. The germline gives CDR1 MNHEY, CDR2 SMNVEV (reference sequence). This CDR3 spans 12 amino acids. The CDR3: CASSFLAQEQYF. The CDR3 DNA follows: TGTGCCAGCAGTTTCTTAGCTCAAGAGCAGTACTTC.

This clonotype was observed a few times. One end of the junction does not line up with germline, which may come from a read error. The chain has TRBV7-2 and TRBJ2-7; 7 nucleotides agree with TRBD2. CDR1 SGHTA and CDR2 FQGNSA come from the germline V gene. The CDR3 extends over 12 amino acids. CDR3 nucleotides: TGTGCCAGCAGCCTAGCGGCGCACGAGCAGTACTTC. This sequence encodes CASSLAAHEQYF.